This TCR beta chain was recovered during a study of CD8 T cells in ankylosing spondylitis. Comments on this clonotype: Its specificity is not known.

Study results and caveats: A motif in TCR beta, a set of 8 or 9 highly homologous variants, appeared characteristic of ankylosing spondylitis blood.

One entry per CDR3 protein results from TCRdb running MiXCR on the 5' RACE reads. The sample yields 650,000 to 800,000 distinct CDR3 sequences, roughly 19% seen once. Germline CDR1 and CDR2: SGHAT and FQNNGV. The CDR3 is made up of 15 amino acids. Trimming at V came to 2 bases and at J to 5 bases, leaving 5 bases not matched to a gene. V is TRBV11-2 and J is TRBJ2-5; 10 nucleotides line up with TRBD2. The TCR was taken from a male donor with ankylosing spondylitis. The specimen was blood, either unsorted or a sorted T cell fraction (not recorded which). The CDR3 loop is CASSLSGLAVETQYF. The CDR3 bases are TGTGCCAGCAGCTTATCCGGACTAGCGGTGGAGACCCAGTACTTC.